The rows below give T cell receptor beta chains drawn from one sample of a study of T cell responses to AZD1222 COVID-19 vaccine. TCRdb's copy holds only in-frame clones and misses some; the assay was immunoSEQ multiplex PCR. The sample has roughly 48,000 clones; approximately 89% are singletons. Sequenced material: peripheral blood, taken 28 days after the second AZD1222 dose. The receptors were sampled from an adult who received the AZD1222 COVID-19 vaccine. Both conserved end residues are part of each CDR3. Each record gives: V gene, D gene, J gene, clone size, CDR3 length, CDR3 protein, CDR3 DNA. D genes are given only for firm matches. Size is omitted from some rows. Given values are once, few, many or a class for expanded clones.

TRBV23-1	NA	TRBJ2-3	NA	17	CASVQDGNRLSTDTQYF	TGCGCCAGCGTTCAAGACGGAAACCGCCTTAGCACAGATACGCAGTATTTT
TRBV5-5	TRBD2	TRBJ2-7	once	14	CASSDLSGSNEQYF	TGTGCCAGCAGCGATTTGAGCGGGAGCAACGAGCAGTACTTC
TRBV6-5	TRBD1	TRBJ1-1	once	13	CASSRQGFTEAFF	TGTGCCAGCAGTCGACAGGGGTTCACTGAAGCTTTCTTT
TRBV7-2	NA	TRBJ1-2	NA	14	CASSLPTANYGYTF	TGTGCCAGCAGCTTACCCACGGCGAACTATGGCTACACCTTC
TRBV5-1	NA	TRBJ2-5	NA	13	CASTRSGKETQYF	TGCGCCAGCACCAGAAGCGGAAAAGAGACCCAGTACTTC
TRBV28	TRBD2	TRBJ2-3	few	17	CASSSPLGLADTDTQYF	TGTGCCAGCAGTTCCCCTCTGGGACTAGCGGACACAGATACGCAGTATTTT
TRBV7-9	TRBD1	TRBJ2-7	NA	15	CASSLQGDWSYEQYF	TGTGCCAGCAGCTTACAGGGGGATTGGAGCTACGAGCAGTACTTC
TRBV19	NA	TRBJ2-2	NA	13	CASSIDGTGELFF	TGTGCCAGTAGTATAGACGGTACCGGGGAGCTGTTTTTT
TRBV14	NA	TRBJ2-7	NA	13	CASRRLGSYEQYF	TGTGCCAGCAGGCGACTGGGCTCCTACGAGCAGTACTTC
TRBV2	NA	TRBJ2-3	NA	13	CASSRFRTDTQYF	TGTGCCAGCAGTAGATTTAGGACAGATACGCAGTATTTT
TRBV12-5	TRBD1	TRBJ1-1	NA	13	CASGPDRGTEAFF	TGTGCTAGTGGTCCTGACAGGGGGACTGAAGCTTTCTTT
TRBV4-3	NA	TRBJ1-2	NA	16	CASSQGPSGGNYGYTF	TGCGCCAGCAGCCAAGGACCGAGTGGGGGTAACTATGGCTACACCTTC
TRBV3-1/TRBV3-2	TRBD1	TRBJ1-5	NA	14	CASSWDRDLQPQHF	TGTGCCAGCAGTTGGGACAGGGATCTTCAGCCCCAGCATTTT
TRBV5-1	TRBD2	TRBJ2-7	few	16	CASSGGLAGGPLEQYF	TGCGCCAGCTCAGGGGGACTAGCGGGAGGGCCGCTCGAGCAGTACTTC
TRBV18	TRBD1	TRBJ1-6	once	15	CASSSTGGAESPLHF	TGTGCCAGCTCAAGCACAGGGGGCGCAGAGTCACCCCTCCACTTT
TRBV18	NA	TRBJ2-1	NA	13	CASSPGNYNEQFF	TGTGCCAGCTCACCAGGCAACTACAATGAGCAGTTCTTC
TRBV6-5	NA	TRBJ1-1	NA	13	CASNAARGFVAFF	TGTGCCAGCAACGCGGCGCGGGGGTTTGTCGCTTTCTTT
TRBV4-1	TRBD2	TRBJ2-5	NA	17	CASSLGTLAGGAETQYF	TGCGCCAGCAGCCTAGGAACACTAGCGGGAGGAGCGGAGACCCAGTACTTC
TRBV5-1	NA	TRBJ2-3	NA	16	CASSLSSGGHTDTQYF	TGCGCCAGCAGCTTGTCGTCCGGAGGCCACACAGATACGCAGTATTTT
TRBV2	NA	TRBJ1-2	NA	14	CASSEAPLGYGYTF	TGTGCCAGCAGTGAAGCCCCTTTGGGGTATGGCTACACCTTC
TRBV7-9	NA	TRBJ1-3	NA	15	CASLAAGDSGNTIYF	TGTGCCAGCCTCGCAGCGGGAGATTCTGGAAACACCATATATTTT
TRBV9	NA	TRBJ2-6	NA	17	CASSVYGAPSGANVLTF	TGTGCCAGCAGCGTATATGGGGCCCCTTCTGGGGCCAACGTCCTGACTTTC
TRBV5-1	TRBD2	TRBJ2-7	NA	16	CASSLEAGASPYEQYF	TGCGCCAGCAGCTTGGAAGCGGGGGCCTCCCCCTACGAGCAGTACTTC
TRBV28	NA	TRBJ1-2	NA	12	CASSFESHGYTF	TGTGCCAGCAGTTTTGAATCACACGGCTACACCTTC
TRBV6-5	NA	TRBJ2-2	NA	15	CASSYSVRNTGELFF	TGTGCCAGCAGTTACTCGGTCAGAAACACCGGGGAGCTGTTTTTT
TRBV19	NA	TRBJ2-1	NA	12	CASSIPYNEQFF	TGTGCCAGTAGTATCCCCTACAATGAGCAGTTCTTC
TRBV5-6	NA	TRBJ1-4	NA	16	CASSLVPLATNEKLFF	TGTGCCAGCAGCTTGGTCCCTCTTGCAACTAATGAAAAACTGTTTTTT
TRBV14	NA	TRBJ2-1	NA	16	CASSQAWQSSYNEQFF	TGTGCCAGCAGCCAAGCTTGGCAGAGCTCCTACAATGAGCAGTTCTTC
TRBV2	NA	TRBJ1-5	NA	15	CASSLTAISNQPQHF	TGTGCCAGCAGTTTGACAGCGATTAGCAATCAGCCCCAGCATTTT
TRBV7-9	NA	TRBJ2-7	NA	12	CASSFERYEQYF	TGTGCCAGCAGCTTCGAAAGATACGAGCAGTACTTC
TRBV19	NA	TRBJ2-4	NA	14	CASSNPRVQNIQYF	TGTGCCAGTAGTAACCCCAGAGTCCAAAACATTCAGTACTTC
TRBV18	NA	TRBJ2-5	NA	13	CASSPPGQETQYF	TGTGCCAGCTCACCACCCGGCCAAGAGACCCAGTACTTC
TRBV10-2	TRBD2	TRBJ2-1	once	17	CASSGWLAGASYNEQFF	TGCGCCAGCAGTGGTTGGCTAGCGGGAGCTTCCTACAATGAGCAGTTCTTC
TRBV20-1	NA	TRBJ1-5	NA	14	CSASVAEFNQPQHF	TGCAGTGCTAGTGTGGCAGAATTTAATCAGCCCCAGCATTTT
TRBV6-5	NA	TRBJ1-2	NA	13	CASLEGRDYGYTF	TGTGCCAGTTTAGAGGGTAGGGACTATGGCTACACCTTC
TRBV9	TRBD2	TRBJ2-3	NA	16	CASTVSGGAVTDTQYF	TGTGCCAGCACCGTTAGCGGGGGGGCCGTAACAGATACGCAGTATTTT
TRBV9	NA	TRBJ1-1	once	15	CASSASGSMNTEAFF	TGTGCCAGCAGCGCGTCAGGGAGTATGAACACTGAAGCTTTCTTT
TRBV14	NA	TRBJ2-5	few	16	CASSPPRRGIEETQYF	TGTGCCAGCAGCCCCCCCCGCCGGGGCATTGAGGAGACCCAGTACTTC
TRBV28	TRBD2	TRBJ2-7	NA	16	CASRGSMAGDFYEQYF	TGTGCCAGCAGAGGGAGTATGGCGGGAGATTTTTACGAGCAGTACTTC
TRBV7-8	TRBD2	TRBJ2-3	NA	15	CASSLVGTITDTQYF	TGTGCCAGCAGCTTAGTGGGGACTATCACAGATACGCAGTATTTT
TRBV20-1	NA	TRBJ2-7	NA	11	CSARDGVEQYF	TGCAGTGCTAGAGATGGGGTCGAGCAGTACTTC
TRBV19	NA	TRBJ2-1	NA	14	CASSFGIQYNEQFF	TGTGCCAGTAGTTTCGGTATCCAATACAATGAGCAGTTCTTC
TRBV29-1	NA	TRBJ2-1	NA	14	CSSNDRPPYNEQFF	TGCAGCTCCAATGACAGGCCTCCCTACAATGAGCAGTTCTTC
TRBV9	TRBD2	TRBJ2-7	NA	16	CASSGGSIAGTYEQYF	TGTGCCAGCAGCGGTGGGTCTATAGCGGGGACCTACGAGCAGTACTTC
TRBV11-2	NA	TRBJ1-6	NA	15	CASSPSAEIDSPLHF	TGTGCCAGCAGCCCGAGCGCAGAGATCGATTCACCCCTCCACTTT
TRBV18	NA	TRBJ1-4	NA	16	CASSLFRDSTNEKLFF	TGTGCCAGCTCACTATTCCGGGACTCAACTAATGAAAAACTGTTTTTT
TRBV9	NA	TRBJ2-7	once	14	CASSAGHRSYEQYF	TGTGCCAGCAGCGCAGGACACCGCTCCTACGAGCAGTACTTC
TRBV6-5	NA	TRBJ1-4	once	13	CASSDDRGGELFF	TGTGCCAGCTCCGACGACCGAGGGGGGGAACTGTTTTTT
TRBV11-3	NA	TRBJ2-5	NA	15	CASSLGAYRRETQYF	TGTGCCAGCAGCTTAGGGGCCTACCGGCGAGAGACCCAGTACTTC
TRBV4-1	NA	TRBJ2-1	once	16	CASSQGQQSSYNEQFF	TGCGCCAGCAGCCAAGGACAGCAGAGCTCCTACAATGAGCAGTTCTTC
TRBV7-8	TRBD1	TRBJ1-5	NA	15	CASSLGPGGGQPQHF	TGTGCCAGCAGCTTAGGTCCAGGGGGGGGTCAGCCCCAGCATTTT
TRBV4-1	NA	TRBJ1-1	once	14	CASSQGRQPPEAFF	TGCGCCAGCAGCCAAGGGAGACAGCCGCCTGAAGCTTTCTTT
TRBV6-5	NA	TRBJ1-5	NA	14	CASSYLVGNQPQHF	TGTGCCAGCAGTTACTTAGTTGGGAATCAGCCCCAGCATTTT